The 8 T cell receptor beta chains reported below all come from one sample, sequenced in a study of cytomegalovirus exposure and HLA in healthy donors. Primers for the PCR totalled 60 Vbeta and 13 Jbeta. Using immunoSEQ multiplex PCR, the repertoire was profiled, and TCRdb retains in-frame clones only, with some absent. The table shows roughly 180,000 clones, with 9.5% occurring only once. Input material: PBMCs. The receptors originated from a woman under 40 in good health and CMV-seropositive.

The CDR3 coding sequence is TGTGCCAGCAGCTTGAGTAACAGGGAAGAGACCCAGTACTTC. This sequence encodes CASSLSNREETQYF. This chain connects TRBV5-6 to TRBJ2-5; the D gene is possibly TRBD1 (6 bases). This CDR3 is 14 amino acids long. The germline CDR1 and CDR2 sequences are SGHDT and YYEEEE. V lost 1 base and J lost 3, with 10 bases in between.

This clone was counted only a few times. The chain uses TRBV7-2 and TRBJ2-7, with TRBD2 as a possible D gene (5 bases). Germline CDR1 SGHTA, CDR2 FQGNSA. Deletions cut 3 bases from V and 5 bases from J, with 11 bases between. CDR3 size: 13 residues. Written as DNA, the CDR3 is TGTGCCAGCAGCTTCCGGAGGCAAAACGAGCAGTACTTC. This encodes CASSFRRQNEQYF.

This clone was seen a few times. V is TRBV7-9 and J is TRBJ2-1; 8 nucleotides align to TRBD2. V shed 5 bases, J shed 5 bases, and the junction held 11 bases outside the gene matches. This CDR3 region has 16 residues. Germline assignment: CDR1 SEHNR and CDR2 FQNEAQ (reference sequence). In DNA, the CDR3 is TGTGCCAGCAGCCTCATCGGCGGGAGGTGGGACAATGAGCAGTTCTTC. Its protein product is CASSLIGGRWDNEQFF.

This clone was observed a few times. The J gene is TRBJ2-7, the V gene TRBV5-1; the match to TRBD2 covers 7 bases. CDR3 length: 14 residues. Germline values: CDR1 SGHRS, CDR2 YFSETQ. The V segment lost 0 bases and the J segment 3 bases; nucleotides outside the gene matches: 3. CDR3 protein: CASSLEGTNYEQYF. In DNA form, the CDR3 reads TGCGCCAGCAGCTTGGAGGGGACTAACTACGAGCAGTACTTC.

This clone was seen a handful of times. This chain joins TRBV18 and TRBJ2-3; D possibly corresponds to TRBD2 (5 bases). V was trimmed by 3 bases and J by 0 bases, leaving 10 bases between them. CDR1 is KGHSH, CDR2 LQKENI, per germline. The CDR3 length is 15 residues. CDR3 bases: TGTGCCAGCTCACCGCAAGCGGTCAGCACAGATACGCAGTATTTT. Its translation: CASSPQAVSTDTQYF.

V and J are TRBV27 and TRBJ2-3, with TRBD2 matching over 8 bases. The trim removed 5 bases at V and 4 bases at J, leaving 17 bases unmatched. Germline lookup yields CDR1 MNHEY and CDR2 SMNVEV (reference sequence). The length of the CDR3 is 18 residues. The DNA of the CDR3 is TGTGCCAGCAGTAATATAGCCGGGACTAGGGGGTTGTCAGATACGCAGTATTTT. It is translated as CASSNIAGTRGLSDTQYF.

This chain connects TRBV19 to TRBJ2-7; a possible D gene is TRBD2 (5 bases). The CDR3 has 14 amino acids. With 3 bases removed from V and 7 bases from J, the gap between germline ends came to 16 bases. Germline assignment: CDR1 LNHDA and CDR2 SQIVND (reference sequence). The CDR3, as DNA: TGTGCCAGTAGTATCGAGGGAGCATCGGGTGAGCAGTACTTC. Translation gives CASSIEGASGEQYF.

CDR3 sequence (DNA): TGTGCCAGCAGCTTATTCGGGGGGAGTATAAGGACTGAAGCTTTCTTT. Encoded protein: CASSLFGGSIRTEAFF. The chain is built from TRBV7-2 and TRBJ1-1, with TRBD1 as a possible D gene (5 bases). Looked up from germline, CDR1 is SGHTA and CDR2 is FQGNSA. This CDR3 spans 16 amino acids. Deletions cut 2 bases from V and 5 bases from J, with 18 bases between.